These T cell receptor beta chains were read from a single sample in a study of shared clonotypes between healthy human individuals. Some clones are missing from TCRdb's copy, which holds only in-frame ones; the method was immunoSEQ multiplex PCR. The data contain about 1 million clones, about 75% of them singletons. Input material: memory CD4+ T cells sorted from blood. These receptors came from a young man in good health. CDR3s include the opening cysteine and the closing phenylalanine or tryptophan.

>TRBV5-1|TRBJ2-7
CASSFGGTSDEQYF
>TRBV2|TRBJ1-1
CASSEVPGSSRAFF
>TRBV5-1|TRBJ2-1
CASSSGGVNNEQFF
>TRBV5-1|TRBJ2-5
CASSLGGSGGATSVAETQYF
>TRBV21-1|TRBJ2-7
CATFLRGKQYF
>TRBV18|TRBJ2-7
CASSPLENYEQYF
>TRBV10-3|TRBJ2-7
CAISESPRATTYF
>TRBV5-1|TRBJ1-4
CASSLDRGATNEKLFF
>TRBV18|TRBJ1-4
CASSPVQGATNEKLFF
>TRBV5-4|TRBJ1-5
CASSPGAPGDQPQHF
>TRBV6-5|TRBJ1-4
CASKVGQGGEKLFF
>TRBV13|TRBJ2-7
CASSFGGQGMYSYEQYF
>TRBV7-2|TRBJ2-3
CASSSFWTDTQYF
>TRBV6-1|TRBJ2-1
CASSLGLADNEQFF
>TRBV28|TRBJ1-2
CASSGSVLSAPHGYTF
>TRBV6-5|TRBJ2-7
CASSYSGGTTYEQYF
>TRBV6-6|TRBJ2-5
CASHETAPRGTQYF
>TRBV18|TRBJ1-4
CASSPPRSLAQDRLNEKLFF
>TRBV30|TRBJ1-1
CAWSGGAGSPMNTEAFF
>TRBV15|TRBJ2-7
CATSRGSGTFGVGQYF
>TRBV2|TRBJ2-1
CASMGGSSYNEQFF
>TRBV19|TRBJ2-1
CASSTRTGATYNEQFF